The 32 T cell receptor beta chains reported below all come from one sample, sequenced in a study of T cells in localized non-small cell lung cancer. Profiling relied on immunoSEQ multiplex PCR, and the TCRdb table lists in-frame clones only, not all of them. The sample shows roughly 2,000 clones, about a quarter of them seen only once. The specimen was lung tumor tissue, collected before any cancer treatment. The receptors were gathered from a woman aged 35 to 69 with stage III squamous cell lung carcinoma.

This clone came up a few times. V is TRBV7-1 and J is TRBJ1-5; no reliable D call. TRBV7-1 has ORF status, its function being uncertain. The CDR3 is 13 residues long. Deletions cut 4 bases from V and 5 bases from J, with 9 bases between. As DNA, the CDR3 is TGTGCCAGCAGCTTAGAAGTATATCAGCCCCAGCATTTT. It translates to CASSLEVYQPQHF.

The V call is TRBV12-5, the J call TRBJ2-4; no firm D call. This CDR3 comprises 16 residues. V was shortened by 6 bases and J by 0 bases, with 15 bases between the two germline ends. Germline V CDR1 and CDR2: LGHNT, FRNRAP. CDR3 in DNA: TGTGCTAGTGGACAAGGTCTGCGGCTAGCCAAAAACATTCAGTACTTC. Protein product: CASGQGLRLAKNIQYF.

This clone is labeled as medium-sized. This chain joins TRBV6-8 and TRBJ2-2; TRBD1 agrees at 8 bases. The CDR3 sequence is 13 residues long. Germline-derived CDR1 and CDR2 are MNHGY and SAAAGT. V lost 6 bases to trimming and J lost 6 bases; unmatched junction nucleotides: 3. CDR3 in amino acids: CASRDRVSGELFF. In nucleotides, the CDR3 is TGTGCCAGCAGGGACAGGGTGTCCGGGGAGCTGTTTTTT.

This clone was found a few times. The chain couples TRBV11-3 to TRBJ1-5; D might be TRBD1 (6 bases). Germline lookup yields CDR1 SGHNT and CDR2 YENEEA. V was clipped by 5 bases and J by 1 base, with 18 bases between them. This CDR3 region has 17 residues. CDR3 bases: TGTGCCAGCAGCCCCACAAGGCAGGGGTTCAGCAATCAGCCCCAGCATTTT. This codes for CASSPTRQGFSNQPQHF.

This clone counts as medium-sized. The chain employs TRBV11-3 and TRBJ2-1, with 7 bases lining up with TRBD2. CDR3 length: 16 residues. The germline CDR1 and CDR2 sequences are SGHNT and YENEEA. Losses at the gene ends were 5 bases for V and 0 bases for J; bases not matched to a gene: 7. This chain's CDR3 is CASSESGASSYNEQFF. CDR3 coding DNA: TGTGCCAGCAGCGAGAGCGGGGCAAGCTCCTACAATGAGCAGTTCTTC. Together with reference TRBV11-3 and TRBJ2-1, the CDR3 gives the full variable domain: EAGVVQSPRYKIIEKKQPVAFWCNPISGHNTLYWYLQNLGQGPELLIRYENEEAVDDSQLPKDRFSAERLKGVDSTLKIQPAELGDSAVYLCASSESGASSYNEQFFGPGTRLTVL.

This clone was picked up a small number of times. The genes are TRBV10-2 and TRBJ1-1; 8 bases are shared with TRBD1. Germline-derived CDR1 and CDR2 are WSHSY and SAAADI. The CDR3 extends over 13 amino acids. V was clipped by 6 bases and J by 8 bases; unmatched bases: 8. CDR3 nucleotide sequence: TGCGCCAGCAGCCCCGGACAGGGAAGAGAAGCTTTCTTT. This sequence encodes CASSPGQGREAFF.

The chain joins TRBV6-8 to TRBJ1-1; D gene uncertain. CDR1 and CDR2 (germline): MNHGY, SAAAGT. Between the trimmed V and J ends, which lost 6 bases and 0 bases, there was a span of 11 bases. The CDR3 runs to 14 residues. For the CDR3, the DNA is TGTGCCAGCAGAATCTTCCAGGTGAACACTGAAGCTTTCTTT. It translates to CASRIFQVNTEAFF.

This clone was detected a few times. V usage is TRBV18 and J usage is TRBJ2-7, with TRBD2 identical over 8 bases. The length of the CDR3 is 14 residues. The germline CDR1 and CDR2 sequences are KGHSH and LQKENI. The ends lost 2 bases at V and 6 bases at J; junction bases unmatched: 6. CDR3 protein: CASSPGRGDREQYF. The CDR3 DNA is TGTGCCAGCTCACCAGGGCGGGGGGATCGCGAGCAGTACTTC.

CDR3 bases: TGTGCCAGCAGTTACCGTAGGGGGCCAATTATGAACACTGAAGCTTTCTTT. Protein product: CASSYRRGPIMNTEAFF. The chain carries TRBV6-8 and TRBJ1-1; TRBD1 aligns across 7 bases. Germline CDR1 is MNHGY and CDR2 is SAAAGT. The CDR3 covers 17 residues. The V gene end was trimmed by 2 bases and the J gene end by 0 bases; junction bases not matched to a gene: 9.

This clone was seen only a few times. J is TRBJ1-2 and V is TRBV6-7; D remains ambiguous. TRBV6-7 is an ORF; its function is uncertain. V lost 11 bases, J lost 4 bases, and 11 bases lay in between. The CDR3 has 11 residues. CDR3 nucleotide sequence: TGTGCCGCCCGGCCTGCCTATGGCTACACCTTC. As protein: CAARPAYGYTF.

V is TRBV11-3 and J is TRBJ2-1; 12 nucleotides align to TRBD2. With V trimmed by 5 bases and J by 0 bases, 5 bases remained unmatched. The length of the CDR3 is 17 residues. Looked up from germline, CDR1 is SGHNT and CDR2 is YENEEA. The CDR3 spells CASSIGLAGSSYNEQFF. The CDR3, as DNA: TGTGCCAGCAGCATAGGACTAGCGGGGAGCTCCTACAATGAGCAGTTCTTC.

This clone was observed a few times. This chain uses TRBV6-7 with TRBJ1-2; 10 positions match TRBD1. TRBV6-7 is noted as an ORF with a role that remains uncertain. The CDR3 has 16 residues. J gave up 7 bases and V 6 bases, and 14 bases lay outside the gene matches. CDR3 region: CASSENKPGQGTGYTF. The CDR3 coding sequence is TGTGCCAGCAGCGAAAATAAGCCGGGACAGGGGACTGGCTACACCTTC.

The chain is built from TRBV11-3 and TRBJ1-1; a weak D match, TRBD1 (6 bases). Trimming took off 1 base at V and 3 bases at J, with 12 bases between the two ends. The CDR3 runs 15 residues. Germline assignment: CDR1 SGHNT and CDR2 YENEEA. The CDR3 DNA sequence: TGTGCCAGCAGCTTAGTGAGGGGGAAGTACACTGAAGCTTTCTTT. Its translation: CASSLVRGKYTEAFF.

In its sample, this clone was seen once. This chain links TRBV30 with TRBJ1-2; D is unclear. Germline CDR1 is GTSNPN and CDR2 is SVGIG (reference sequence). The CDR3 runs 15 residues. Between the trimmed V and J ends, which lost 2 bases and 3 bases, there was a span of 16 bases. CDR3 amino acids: CAWSKKAGSYYGYTF. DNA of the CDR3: TGTGCCTGGAGTAAGAAAGCGGGCAGCTACTATGGCTACACCTTC.

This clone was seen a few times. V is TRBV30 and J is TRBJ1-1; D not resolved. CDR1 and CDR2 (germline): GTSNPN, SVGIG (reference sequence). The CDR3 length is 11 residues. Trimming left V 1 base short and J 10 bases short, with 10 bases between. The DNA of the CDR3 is TGTGCCTGGAGTGATCGACGGGTAGCTTTCTTT. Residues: CAWSDRRVAFF.

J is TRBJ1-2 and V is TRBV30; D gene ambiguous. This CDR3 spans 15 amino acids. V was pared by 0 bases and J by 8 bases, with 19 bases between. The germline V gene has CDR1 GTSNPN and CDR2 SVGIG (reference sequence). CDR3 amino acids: CAWSVWWEQDGGYTF. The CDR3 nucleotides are TGTGCCTGGAGTGTATGGTGGGAGCAGGATGGGGGCTACACCTTC.

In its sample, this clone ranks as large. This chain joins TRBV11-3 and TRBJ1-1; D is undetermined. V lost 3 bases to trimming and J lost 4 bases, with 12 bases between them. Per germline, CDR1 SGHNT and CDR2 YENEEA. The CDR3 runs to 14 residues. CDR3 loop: CASSLASTGTEAFF. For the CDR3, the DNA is TGTGCCAGCAGCTTGGCTTCTACGGGCACTGAAGCTTTCTTT.

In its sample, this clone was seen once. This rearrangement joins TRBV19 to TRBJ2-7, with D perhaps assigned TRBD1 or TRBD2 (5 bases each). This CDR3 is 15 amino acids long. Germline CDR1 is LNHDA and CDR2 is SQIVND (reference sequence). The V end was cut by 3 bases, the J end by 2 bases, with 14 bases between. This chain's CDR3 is CASSMGSGTAYEQYF. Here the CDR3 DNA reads TGTGCCAGTAGTATGGGGTCAGGGACCGCCTACGAGCAGTACTTC.

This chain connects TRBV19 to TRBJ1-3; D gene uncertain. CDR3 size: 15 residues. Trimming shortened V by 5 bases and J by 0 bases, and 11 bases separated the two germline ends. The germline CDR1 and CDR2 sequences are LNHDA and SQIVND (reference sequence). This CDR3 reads CASSPRTISGNTIYF. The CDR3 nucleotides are TGTGCCAGTAGTCCACGGACTATCTCTGGAAACACCATATATTTT.

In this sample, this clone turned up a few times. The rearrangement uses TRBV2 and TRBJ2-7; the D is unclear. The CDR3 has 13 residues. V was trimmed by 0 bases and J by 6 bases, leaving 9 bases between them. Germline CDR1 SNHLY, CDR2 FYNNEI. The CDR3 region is CASSEAPAREQYF. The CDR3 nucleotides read TGTGCCAGCAGTGAAGCGCCAGCCCGCGAGCAGTACTTC.

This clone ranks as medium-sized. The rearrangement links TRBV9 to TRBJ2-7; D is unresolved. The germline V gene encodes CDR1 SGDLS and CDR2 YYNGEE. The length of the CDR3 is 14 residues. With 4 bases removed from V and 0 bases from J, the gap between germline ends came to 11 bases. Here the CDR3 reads CASSPYLSSYEQYF. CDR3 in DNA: TGTGCCAGCAGCCCCTATTTGAGCTCCTACGAGCAGTACTTC.

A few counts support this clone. The CDR3 bases are TGTGCCAGCGCGCTACGCGGGGGCAATGAGCAGTTCTTC. Protein: CASALRGGNEQFF. V is TRBV6-7 and J is TRBJ2-1; TRBD2 matches 7 bases. TRBV6-7 is identified as an open reading frame with a role that is uncertain. The CDR3 runs 13 residues. The J segment lost 6 bases and the V segment lost 8 bases, leaving 7 bases of the junction unmatched.

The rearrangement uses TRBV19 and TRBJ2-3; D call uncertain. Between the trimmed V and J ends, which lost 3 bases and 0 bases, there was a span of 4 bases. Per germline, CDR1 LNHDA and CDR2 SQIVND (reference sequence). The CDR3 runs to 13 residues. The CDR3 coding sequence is TGTGCCAGTAGTATGCAGAGCACAGATACGCAGTATTTT. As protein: CASSMQSTDTQYF.

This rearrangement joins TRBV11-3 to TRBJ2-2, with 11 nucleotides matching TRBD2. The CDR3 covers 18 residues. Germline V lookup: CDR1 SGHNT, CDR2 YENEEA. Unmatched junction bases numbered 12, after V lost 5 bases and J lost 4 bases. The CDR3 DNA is TGTGCCAGCAGCCAGGCGGGGCTAGCGGGGGGCGGCACCGGGGAGCTGTTTTTT. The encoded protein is CASSQAGLAGGGTGELFF.

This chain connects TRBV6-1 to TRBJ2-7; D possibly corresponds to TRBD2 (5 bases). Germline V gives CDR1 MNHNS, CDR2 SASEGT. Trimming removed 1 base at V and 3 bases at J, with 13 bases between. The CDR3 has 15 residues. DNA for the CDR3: TGTGCCAGCAGTGAAGTCCCGGGATCAAGCTACGAGCAGTACTTC. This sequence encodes CASSEVPGSSYEQYF.

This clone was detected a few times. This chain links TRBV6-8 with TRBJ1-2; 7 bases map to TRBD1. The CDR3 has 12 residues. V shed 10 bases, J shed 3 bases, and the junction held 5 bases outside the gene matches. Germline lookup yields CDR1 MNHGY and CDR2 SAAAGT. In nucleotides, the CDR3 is TGTGCCACCGCAGGGGGATACTATGGCTACACCTTC. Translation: CATAGGYYGYTF.

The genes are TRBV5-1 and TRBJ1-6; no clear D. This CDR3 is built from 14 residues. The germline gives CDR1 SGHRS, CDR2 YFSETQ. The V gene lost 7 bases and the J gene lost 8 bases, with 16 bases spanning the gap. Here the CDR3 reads CASGAGSKDSPLHF. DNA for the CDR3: TGCGCCAGCGGTGCAGGTTCGAAGGATTCACCCCTCCACTTT.

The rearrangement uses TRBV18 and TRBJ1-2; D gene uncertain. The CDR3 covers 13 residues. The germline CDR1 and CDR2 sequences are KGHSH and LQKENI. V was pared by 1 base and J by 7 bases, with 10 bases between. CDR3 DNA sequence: TGTGCCAGCTCACCACGTTCAGACGGTGGCTACACCTTC. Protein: CASSPRSDGGYTF. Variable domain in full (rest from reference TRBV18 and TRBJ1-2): NAGVMQNPRHLVRRRGQEARLRCSPMKGHSHVYWYRQLPEEGLKFMVYLQKENIIDESGMPKERFSAEFPKEGPSILRIQQVVRGDSAAYFCASSPRSDGGYTFGSGTRLTVV.

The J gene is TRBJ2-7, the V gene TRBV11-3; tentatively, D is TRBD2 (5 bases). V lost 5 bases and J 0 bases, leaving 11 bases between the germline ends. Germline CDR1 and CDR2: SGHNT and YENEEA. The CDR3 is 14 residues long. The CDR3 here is CASSRGRSSYEQYF. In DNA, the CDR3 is TGTGCCAGCAGCCGTGGGAGAAGCTCCTACGAGCAGTACTTC.

The CDR3 protein is CASSQEASGVITGELFF. In nucleotides, the CDR3 is TGCGCCAGCAGCCAAGAGGCTAGCGGGGTAATCACCGGGGAGCTGTTTTTT. This chain links TRBV4-1 with TRBJ2-2; 9 bases align to TRBD2. This CDR3 comprises 17 residues. The germline V gene encodes CDR1 MGHRA and CDR2 YSYEKL. After removal of 0 bases from V and 4 bases from J, the junction contained 6 bases not matched to a gene.

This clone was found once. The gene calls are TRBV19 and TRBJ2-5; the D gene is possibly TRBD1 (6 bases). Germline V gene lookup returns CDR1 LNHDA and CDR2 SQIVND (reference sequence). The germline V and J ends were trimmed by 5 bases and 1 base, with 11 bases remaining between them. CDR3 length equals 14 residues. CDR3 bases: TGTGCCAGTAGTCCTGGGACAACCCAAGAGACCCAGTACTTC. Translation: CASSPGTTQETQYF.

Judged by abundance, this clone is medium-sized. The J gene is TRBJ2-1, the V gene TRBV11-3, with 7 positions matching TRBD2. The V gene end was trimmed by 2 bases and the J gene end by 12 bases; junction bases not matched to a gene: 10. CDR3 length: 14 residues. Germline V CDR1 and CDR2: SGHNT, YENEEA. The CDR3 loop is CASSLPLAEIGQFF. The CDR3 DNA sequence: TGTGCCAGCAGCTTACCCCTAGCGGAGATAGGGCAGTTCTTC.